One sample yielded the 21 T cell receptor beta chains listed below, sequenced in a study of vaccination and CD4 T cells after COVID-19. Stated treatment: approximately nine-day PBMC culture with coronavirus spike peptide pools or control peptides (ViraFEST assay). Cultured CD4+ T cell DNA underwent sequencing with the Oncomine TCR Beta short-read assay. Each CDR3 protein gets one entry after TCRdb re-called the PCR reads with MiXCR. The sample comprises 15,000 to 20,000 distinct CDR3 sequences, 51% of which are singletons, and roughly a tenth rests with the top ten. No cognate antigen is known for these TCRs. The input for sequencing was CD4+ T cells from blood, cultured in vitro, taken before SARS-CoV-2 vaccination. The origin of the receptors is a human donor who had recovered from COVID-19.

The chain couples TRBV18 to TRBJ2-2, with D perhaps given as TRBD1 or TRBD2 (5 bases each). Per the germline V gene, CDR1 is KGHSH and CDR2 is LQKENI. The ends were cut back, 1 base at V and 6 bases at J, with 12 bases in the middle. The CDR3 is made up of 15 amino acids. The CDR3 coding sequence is TGTGCCAGCTCACCACAGATGAGGGGATCCGGGGAGCTGTTTTTT. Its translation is CASSPQMRGSGELFF.

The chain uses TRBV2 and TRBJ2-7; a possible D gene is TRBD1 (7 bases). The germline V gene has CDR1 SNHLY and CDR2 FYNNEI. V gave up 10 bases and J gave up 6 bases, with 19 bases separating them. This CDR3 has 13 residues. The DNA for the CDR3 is TGTGCCACCGGAGGGGGCCGTTTCACCGAGCAGTACTTC. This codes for CATGGGRFTEQYF.

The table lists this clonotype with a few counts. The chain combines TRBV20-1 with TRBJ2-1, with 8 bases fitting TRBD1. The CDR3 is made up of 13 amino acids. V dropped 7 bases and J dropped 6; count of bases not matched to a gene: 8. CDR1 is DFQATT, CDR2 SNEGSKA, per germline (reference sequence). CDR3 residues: CSETGTGLNEQFF. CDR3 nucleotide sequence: TGCAGTGAGACCGGGACAGGCCTCAATGAGCAGTTCTTC.

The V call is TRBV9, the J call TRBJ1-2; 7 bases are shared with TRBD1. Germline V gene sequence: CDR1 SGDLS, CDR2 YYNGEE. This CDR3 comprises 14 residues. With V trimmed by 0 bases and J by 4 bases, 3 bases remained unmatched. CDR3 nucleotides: TGTGCCAGCAGCGTAGAGGGACAGAGCTATGGCTACACCTTC. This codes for CASSVEGQSYGYTF.

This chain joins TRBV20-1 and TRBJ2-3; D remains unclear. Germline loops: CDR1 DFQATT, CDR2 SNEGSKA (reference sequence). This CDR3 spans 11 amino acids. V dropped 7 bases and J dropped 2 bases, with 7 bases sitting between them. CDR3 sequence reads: CSVRSTDTQYF. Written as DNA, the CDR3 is TGCAGTGTGCGCTCCACAGATACGCAGTATTTT.

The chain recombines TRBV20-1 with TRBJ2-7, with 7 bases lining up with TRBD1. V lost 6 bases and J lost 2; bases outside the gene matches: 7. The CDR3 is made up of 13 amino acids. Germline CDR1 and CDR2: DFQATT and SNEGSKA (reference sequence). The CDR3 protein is CSAEGRGTYEQYF. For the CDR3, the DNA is TGCAGTGCAGAAGGCAGGGGGACCTACGAGCAGTACTTC.

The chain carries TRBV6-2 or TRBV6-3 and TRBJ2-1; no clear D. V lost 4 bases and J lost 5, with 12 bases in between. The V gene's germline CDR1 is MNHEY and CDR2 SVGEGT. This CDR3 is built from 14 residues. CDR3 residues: CASSLTAVNNEQFF. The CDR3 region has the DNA TGTGCCAGCAGTTTAACGGCAGTCAACAATGAGCAGTTCTTC.

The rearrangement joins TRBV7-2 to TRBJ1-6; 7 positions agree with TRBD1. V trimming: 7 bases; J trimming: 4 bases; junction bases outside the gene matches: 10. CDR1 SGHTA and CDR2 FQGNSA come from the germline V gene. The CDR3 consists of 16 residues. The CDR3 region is CASNAKGTDYNSPLHF. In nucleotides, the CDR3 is TGTGCCAGCAACGCGAAGGGGACAGATTATAATTCACCCCTCCACTTT.

Written as DNA, the CDR3 is TGTGCCAGCAGCTTAGCAGAGAGCTCCTATAATTCACCCCTCCACTTT. This sequence encodes CASSLAESSYNSPLHF. The chain uses TRBV7-9 and TRBJ1-6, with D uncertain. The CDR3 is 16 residues long. Trimming removed 0 bases from V and 0 bases from J, with 6 bases in between. Germline V CDR1 and CDR2: SEHNR, FQNEAQ (reference sequence).

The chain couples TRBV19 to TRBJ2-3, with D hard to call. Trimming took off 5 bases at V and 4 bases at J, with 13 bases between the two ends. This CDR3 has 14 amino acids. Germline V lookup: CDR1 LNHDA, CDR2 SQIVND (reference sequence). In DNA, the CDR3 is TGTGCCAGTAGTCCACAGTTGTACGCAGATACGCAGTATTTT. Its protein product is CASSPQLYADTQYF.

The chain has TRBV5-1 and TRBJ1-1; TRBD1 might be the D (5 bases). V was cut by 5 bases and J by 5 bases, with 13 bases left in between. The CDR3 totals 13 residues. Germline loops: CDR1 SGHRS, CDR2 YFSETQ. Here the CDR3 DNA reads TGCGCCAGCAGGCCCCAGGGAGGGACTGAAGCTTTCTTT. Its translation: CASRPQGGTEAFF.

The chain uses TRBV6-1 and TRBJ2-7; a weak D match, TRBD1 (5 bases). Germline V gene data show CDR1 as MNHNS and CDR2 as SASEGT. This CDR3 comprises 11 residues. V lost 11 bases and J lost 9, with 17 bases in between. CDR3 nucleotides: TGTGCCTCCCACTGGGGCAGGAGGCAGTACTTC. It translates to CASHWGRRQYF.

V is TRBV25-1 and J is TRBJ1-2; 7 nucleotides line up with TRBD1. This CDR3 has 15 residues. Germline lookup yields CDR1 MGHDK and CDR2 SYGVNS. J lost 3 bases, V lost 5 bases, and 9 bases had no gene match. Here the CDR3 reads CASSPFSGGHYGYTF. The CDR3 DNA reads TGTGCCAGCAGTCCCTTCTCAGGGGGGCACTATGGCTACACCTTC.

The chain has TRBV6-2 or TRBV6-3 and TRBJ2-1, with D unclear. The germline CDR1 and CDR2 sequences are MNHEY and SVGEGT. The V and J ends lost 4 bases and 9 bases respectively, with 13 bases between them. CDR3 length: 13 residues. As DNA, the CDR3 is TGTGCCAGCAGTTTAGCCGGCAGTGCTGAGCAGTTCTTC. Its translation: CASSLAGSAEQFF.

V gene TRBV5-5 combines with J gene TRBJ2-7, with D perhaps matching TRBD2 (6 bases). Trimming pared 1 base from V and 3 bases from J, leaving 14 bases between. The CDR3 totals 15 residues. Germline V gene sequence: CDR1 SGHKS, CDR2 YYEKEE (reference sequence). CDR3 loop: CASSLFMEGFYEQYF. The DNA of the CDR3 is TGTGCCAGCAGCTTGTTTATGGAGGGGTTCTACGAGCAGTACTTC. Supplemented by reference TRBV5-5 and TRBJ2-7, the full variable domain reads DAGVTQSPTHLIKTRGQQVTLRCSPISGHKSVSWYQQVLGQGPQFIFQYYEKEERGRGNFPDRFSARQFPNYSSELNVNALLLGDSALYLCASSLFMEGFYEQYFGPGTRLTVT.

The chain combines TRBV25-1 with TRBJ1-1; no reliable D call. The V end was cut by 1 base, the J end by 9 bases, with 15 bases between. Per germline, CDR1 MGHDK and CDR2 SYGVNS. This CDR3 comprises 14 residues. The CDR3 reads CASSESTINGKAFF. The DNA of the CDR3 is TGTGCCAGCAGTGAATCTACCATAAACGGGAAAGCTTTCTTT.

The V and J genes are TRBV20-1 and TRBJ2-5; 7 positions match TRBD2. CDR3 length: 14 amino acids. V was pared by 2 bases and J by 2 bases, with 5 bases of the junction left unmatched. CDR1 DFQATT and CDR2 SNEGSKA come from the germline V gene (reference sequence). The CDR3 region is CSARKTGGQETQYF. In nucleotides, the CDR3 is TGCAGTGCTAGAAAGACGGGGGGACAAGAGACCCAGTACTTC.

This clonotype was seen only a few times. CDR3 in DNA: TGTGCCAGCAGCCCTATGAGCGGGGAGCAGTTCTTC. Protein sequence: CASSPMSGEQFF. The gene calls are TRBV2 and TRBJ2-1; possibly TRBD2 for D (6 bases). The V gene lost 6 bases and the J gene lost 10 bases, with 13 bases spanning the gap. This CDR3 has 12 residues. Looked up from germline, CDR1 is SNHLY and CDR2 is FYNNEI.

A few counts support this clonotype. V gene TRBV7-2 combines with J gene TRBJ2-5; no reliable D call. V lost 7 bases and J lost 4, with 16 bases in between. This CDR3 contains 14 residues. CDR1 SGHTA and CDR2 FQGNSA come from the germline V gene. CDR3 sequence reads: CASTSGSSGETQYF. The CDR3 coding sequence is TGTGCCAGCACGTCCGGTTCGTCGGGAGAGACCCAGTACTTC.

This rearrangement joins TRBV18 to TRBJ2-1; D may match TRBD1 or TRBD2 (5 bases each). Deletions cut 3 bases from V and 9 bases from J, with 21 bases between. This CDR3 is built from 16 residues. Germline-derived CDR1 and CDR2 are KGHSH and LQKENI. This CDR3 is CASSPGGSNRYGEQFF. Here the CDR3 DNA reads TGTGCCAGCTCACCTGGGGGTAGTAATAGATATGGTGAGCAGTTCTTC. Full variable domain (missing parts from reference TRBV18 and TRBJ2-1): NAGVMQNPRHLVRRRGQEARLRCSPMKGHSHVYWYRQLPEEGLKFMVYLQKENIIDESGMPKERFSAEFPKEGPSILRIQQVVRGDSAAYFCASSPGGSNRYGEQFFGPGTRLTVL.

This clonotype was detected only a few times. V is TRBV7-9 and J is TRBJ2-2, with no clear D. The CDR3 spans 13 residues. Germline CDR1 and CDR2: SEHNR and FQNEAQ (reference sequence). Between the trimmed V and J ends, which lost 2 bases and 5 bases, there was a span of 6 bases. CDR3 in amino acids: CASSLLVTGELFF. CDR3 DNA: TGTGCCAGCAGCTTACTAGTTACCGGGGAGCTGTTTTTT.